Listed below are T cell receptor beta chains from one sample, sequenced in a study of blood T cell repertoires in COVID-19. Assay used: immunoSEQ multiplex PCR; TCRdb lists only in-frame clones, some missing. The repertoire holds tens of thousands of clones, with around 86% as singletons. Sequencing was performed on peripheral blood. The receptors here all came from a man aged 25-45 years with acute or convalescent COVID-19. Each CDR3 is given with its conserved first and last residue. D genes are given only for firm matches.

CDR3: CASSFGTGSYGYTF
length: 14
D: TRBD1
V: TRBV5-6

CDR3: CASSNRDNTDTQYF
length: 14
D: -
V: TRBV27

CDR3: CASSPFSEGEYGYTF
length: 15
D: -
V: TRBV18

CDR3: CASSQRGGLETQYF
length: 14
D: -
V: TRBV3-1/TRBV3-2

CDR3: CAISDRDNEKLFF
length: 13
D: -
V: TRBV10-3

CDR3: CAISESGESQPQHF
length: 14
D: -
V: TRBV10-3

CDR3: CASSQETVLGYYGYTF
length: 16
D: -
V: TRBV3-1/TRBV3-2

CDR3: CASNQDSRGYGYTF
length: 14
D: -
V: TRBV7-2

CDR3: CASSLVWRGSNQPQHF
length: 16
D: -
V: TRBV5-6

CDR3: CASSESIGQPQHF
length: 13
D: -
V: TRBV10-1

CDR3: CASSKGGLAYNEQFF
length: 15
D: TRBD2
V: TRBV5-4

CDR3: CALNFRGKLGEQFF
length: 14
D: -
V: TRBV21-1